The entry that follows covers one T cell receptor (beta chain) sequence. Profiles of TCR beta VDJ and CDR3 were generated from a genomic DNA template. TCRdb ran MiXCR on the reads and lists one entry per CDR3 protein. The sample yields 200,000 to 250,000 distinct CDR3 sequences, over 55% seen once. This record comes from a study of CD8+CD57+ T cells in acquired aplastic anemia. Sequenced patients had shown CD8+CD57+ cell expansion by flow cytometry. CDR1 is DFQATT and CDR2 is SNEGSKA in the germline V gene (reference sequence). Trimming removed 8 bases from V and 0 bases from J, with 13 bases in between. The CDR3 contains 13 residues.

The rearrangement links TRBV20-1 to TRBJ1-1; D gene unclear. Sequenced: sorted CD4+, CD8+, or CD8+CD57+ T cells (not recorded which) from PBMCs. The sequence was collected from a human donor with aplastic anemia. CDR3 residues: CSLRPSLNTEAFF. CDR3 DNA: TGCAGTTTACGTCCGAGCCTGAACACTGAAGCTTTCTTT.